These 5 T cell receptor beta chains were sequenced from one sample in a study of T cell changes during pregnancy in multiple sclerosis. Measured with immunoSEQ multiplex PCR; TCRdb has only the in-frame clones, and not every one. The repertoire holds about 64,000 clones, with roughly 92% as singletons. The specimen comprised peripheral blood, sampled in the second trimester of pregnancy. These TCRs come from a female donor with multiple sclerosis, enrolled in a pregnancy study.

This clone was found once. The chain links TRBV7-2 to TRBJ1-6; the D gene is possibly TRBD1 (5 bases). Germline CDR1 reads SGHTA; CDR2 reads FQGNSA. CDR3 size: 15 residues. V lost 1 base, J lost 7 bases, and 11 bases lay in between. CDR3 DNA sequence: TGTGCCAGCAGCTTAGTGGCAGGGATGAATTCACCCCTCCACTTT. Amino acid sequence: CASSLVAGMNSPLHF.

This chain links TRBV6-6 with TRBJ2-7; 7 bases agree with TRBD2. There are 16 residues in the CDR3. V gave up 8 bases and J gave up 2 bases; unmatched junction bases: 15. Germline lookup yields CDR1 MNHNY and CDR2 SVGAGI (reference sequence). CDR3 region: CASSKGEGGSAYEQYF. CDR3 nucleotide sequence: TGTGCCAGCTCCAAAGGGGAGGGAGGGTCCGCCTACGAGCAGTACTTC.

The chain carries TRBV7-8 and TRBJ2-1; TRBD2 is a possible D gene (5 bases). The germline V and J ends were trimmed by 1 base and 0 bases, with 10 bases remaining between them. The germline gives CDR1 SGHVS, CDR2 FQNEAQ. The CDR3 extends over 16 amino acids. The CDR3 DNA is TGTGCCAGCAGCTTAGACCCGGGGAGCTCCTACAATGAGCAGTTCTTC. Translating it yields CASSLDPGSSYNEQFF.

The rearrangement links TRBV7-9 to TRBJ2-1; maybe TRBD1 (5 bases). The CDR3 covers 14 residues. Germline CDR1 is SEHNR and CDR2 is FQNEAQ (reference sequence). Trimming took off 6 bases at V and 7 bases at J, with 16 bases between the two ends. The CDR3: CASSKKGLWNEQFF. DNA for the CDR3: TGTGCCAGCAGTAAGAAGGGGTTGTGGAATGAGCAGTTCTTC.

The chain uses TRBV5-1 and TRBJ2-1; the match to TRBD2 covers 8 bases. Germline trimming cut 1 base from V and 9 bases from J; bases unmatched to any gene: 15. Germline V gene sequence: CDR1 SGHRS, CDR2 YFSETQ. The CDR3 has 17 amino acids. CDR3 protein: CASSLRPGSGSIGEQFF. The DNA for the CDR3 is TGCGCCAGCAGCTTGCGGCCTGGAAGCGGGAGTATTGGTGAGCAGTTCTTC.